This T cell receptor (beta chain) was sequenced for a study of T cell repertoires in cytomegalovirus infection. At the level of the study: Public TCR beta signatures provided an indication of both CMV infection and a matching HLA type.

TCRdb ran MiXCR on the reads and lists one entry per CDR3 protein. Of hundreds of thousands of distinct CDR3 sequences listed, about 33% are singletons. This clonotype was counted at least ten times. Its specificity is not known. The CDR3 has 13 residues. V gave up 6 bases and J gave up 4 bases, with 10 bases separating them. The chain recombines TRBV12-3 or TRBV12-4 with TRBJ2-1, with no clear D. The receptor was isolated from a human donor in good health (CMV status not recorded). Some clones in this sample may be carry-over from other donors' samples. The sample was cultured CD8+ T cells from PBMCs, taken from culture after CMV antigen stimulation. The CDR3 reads CASSLIGYNEQFF. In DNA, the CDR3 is TGTGCCAGCAGCCTCATCGGTTACAATGAGCAGTTCTTC.